The clone carrying this T cell receptor beta chain has a handful of counts. No antigen is known for it. The CDR3 loop spans 15 amino acids. V lost 1 base, J lost 5 bases, and 11 bases lay in between. CDR1 is LGHDT, CDR2 YNNKEL, per germline (reference sequence). This sample is drawn from a study of Graves' ophthalmopathy and Graves' hyperthyroidism. Study-level information: Hyperthyroidism was considered stable when no ophthalmopathy appeared within 18 months of follow-up.

Researchers turned away patients with other autoimmune diseases, uncontrolled infections, pregnancy or lactation. From RNA, the CDR3 regions of TCR beta chains were amplified and sequenced. An initial RT-PCR round employing HTBI primers preceded a second-round multiplex PCR. One entry per CDR3 protein, called by TCRdb with MiXCR from the multiplex PCR reads. The table shows over a million distinct CDR3 sequences, with 36% occurring only once. Points from the study as a whole: The blood repertoire also included most expanded thyroid clonotypes above 0.001 frequency. A roughly 81% specificity and 85% to 90% sensitivity were achieved by a 13-signature model that separated ophthalmopathy from stable hyperthyroidism.

The V call is TRBV3-1, the J call TRBJ2-2; D perhaps matches TRBD2 (5 bases). This receptor was identified in an adult man with Graves' hyperthyroidism. Material for sequencing was peripheral blood or thyroid tissue (not recorded which). The CDR3 protein is CASSQGRPGTGELFF. The CDR3 DNA reads TGTGCCAGCAGCCAAGGGCGGCCGGGAACCGGGGAGCTGTTTTTT. The complete variable domain, with remaining parts taken from reference TRBV3-1 and TRBJ2-2, reads DTAVSQTPKYLVTQMGNDKSIKCEQNLGHDTMYWYKQDSKKFLKIMFSYNNKELIINETVPNRFSPKSPDKAHLNLHINSLELGDSAVYFCASSQGRPGTGELFFGEGSRLTVL.